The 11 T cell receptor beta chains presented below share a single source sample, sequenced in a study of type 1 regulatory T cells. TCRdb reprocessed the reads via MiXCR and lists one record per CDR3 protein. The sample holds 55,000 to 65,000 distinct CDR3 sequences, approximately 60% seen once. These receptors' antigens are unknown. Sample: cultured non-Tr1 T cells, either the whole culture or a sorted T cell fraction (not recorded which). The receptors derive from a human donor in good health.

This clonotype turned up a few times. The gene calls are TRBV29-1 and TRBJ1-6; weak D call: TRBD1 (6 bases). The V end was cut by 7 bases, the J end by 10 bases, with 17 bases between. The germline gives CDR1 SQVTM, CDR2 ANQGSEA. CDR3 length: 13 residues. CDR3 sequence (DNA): TGCAGCGCTTCACAGGGCCGGGAATCACCCCTCCACTTT. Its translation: CSASQGRESPLHF.

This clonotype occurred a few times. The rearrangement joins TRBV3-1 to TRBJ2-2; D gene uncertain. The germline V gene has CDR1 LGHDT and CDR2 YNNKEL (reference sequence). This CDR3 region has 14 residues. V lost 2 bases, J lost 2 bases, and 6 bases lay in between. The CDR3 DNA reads TGTGCCAGCAGCCAACTACGTAACACCGGGGAGCTGTTTTTT. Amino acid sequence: CASSQLRNTGELFF.

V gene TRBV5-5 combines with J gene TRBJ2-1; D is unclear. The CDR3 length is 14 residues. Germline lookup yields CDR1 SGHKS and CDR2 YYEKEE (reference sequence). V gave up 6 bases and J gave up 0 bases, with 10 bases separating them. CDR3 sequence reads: CASITLSSYNEQFF. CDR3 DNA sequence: TGTGCCAGCATCACACTCAGCTCCTACAATGAGCAGTTCTTC.

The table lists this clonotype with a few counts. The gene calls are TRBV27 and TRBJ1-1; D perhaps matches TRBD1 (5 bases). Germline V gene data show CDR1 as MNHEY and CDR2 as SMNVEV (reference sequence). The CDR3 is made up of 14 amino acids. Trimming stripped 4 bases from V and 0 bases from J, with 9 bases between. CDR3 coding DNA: TGTGCCAGCAGTTGGGACCGCTTGAACACTGAAGCTTTCTTT. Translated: CASSWDRLNTEAFF.

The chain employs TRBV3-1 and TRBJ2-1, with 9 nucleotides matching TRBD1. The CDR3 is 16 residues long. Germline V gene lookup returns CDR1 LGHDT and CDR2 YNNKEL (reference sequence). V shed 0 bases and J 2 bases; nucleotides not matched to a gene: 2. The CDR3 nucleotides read TGTGCCAGCAGCCAAGATCGACAGGGGGCCTACAATGAGCAGTTCTTC. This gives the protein CASSQDRQGAYNEQFF.

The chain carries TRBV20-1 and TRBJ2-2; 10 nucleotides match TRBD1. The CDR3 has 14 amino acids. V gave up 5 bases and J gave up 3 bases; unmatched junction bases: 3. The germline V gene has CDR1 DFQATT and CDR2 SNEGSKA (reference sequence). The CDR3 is CSAPGTGDTGELFF. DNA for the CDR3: TGCAGTGCTCCCGGGACAGGGGACACCGGGGAGCTGTTTTTT.

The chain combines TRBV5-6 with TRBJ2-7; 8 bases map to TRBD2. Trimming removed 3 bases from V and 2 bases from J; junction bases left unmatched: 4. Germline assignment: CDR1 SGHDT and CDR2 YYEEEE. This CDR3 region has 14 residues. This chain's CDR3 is CASSSPGLAYEQYF. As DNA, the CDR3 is TGTGCCAGCAGCTCTCCGGGACTAGCCTACGAGCAGTACTTC.

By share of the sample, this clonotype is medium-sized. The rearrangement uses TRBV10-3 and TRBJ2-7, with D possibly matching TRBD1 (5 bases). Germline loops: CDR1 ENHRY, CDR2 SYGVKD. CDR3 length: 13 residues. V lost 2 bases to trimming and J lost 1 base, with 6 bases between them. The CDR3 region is CAISEGQSYEQYF. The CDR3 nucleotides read TGTGCCATCAGTGAGGGACAATCCTACGAGCAGTACTTC.

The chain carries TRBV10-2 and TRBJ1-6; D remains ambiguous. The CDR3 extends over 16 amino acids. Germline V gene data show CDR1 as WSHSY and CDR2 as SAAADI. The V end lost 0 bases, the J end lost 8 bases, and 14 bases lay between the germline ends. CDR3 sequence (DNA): TGCGCCAGCAGTGAGTCTTTACGAGGAGAAGATTCACCCCTCCACTTT. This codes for CASSESLRGEDSPLHF.

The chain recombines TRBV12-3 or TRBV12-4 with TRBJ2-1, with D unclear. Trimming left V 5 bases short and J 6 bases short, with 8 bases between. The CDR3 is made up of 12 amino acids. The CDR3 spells CASSLSGNEQFF. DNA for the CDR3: TGTGCCAGCAGTCTGTCCGGCAATGAGCAGTTCTTC.

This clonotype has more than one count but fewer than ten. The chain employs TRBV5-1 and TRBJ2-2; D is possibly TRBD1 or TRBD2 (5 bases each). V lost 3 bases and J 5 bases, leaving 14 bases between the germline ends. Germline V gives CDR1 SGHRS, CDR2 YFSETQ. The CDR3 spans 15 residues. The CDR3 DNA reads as TGCGCCAGCAGCTCGACCGGGACGGGAACCGGGGAGCTGTTTTTT. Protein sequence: CASSSTGTGTGELFF.